Listed below are T cell receptor beta chains from one sample, sequenced in a study of cytomegalovirus exposure and HLA in healthy donors. The repertoire was sequenced with immunoSEQ multiplex PCR; TCRdb's copy has only in-frame clones and lacks some. The sample records some 90,000 clones, about 81% being singletons. Sample: PBMCs. The receptors derive from a man between 35 and 55 years old in good health and CMV-seronegative. Both conserved end residues are part of each CDR3. The D gene is left open where the match is weak. Not all rows give a size; the values are once, few, many and, for expanded clones, a class.

V gene,J gene,clone size,D gene,CDR3 DNA,CDR3 protein
TRBV6-1,TRBJ2-2,-,-,TGTGCCAGCAGGACAGTAAACACCGGGGAGCTGTTTTTT,CASRTVNTGELFF
TRBV5-1,TRBJ1-2,-,-,TGCGCCAGCAGCTTGACAGGGAGAGGGAATGGCTACACCTTC,CASSLTGRGNGYTF
TRBV27,TRBJ2-2,-,TRBD1,TGTGCCAGCAGTTTATACGGGACAGGGTTAACCGGGGAGCTGTTTTTT,CASSLYGTGLTGELFF
TRBV6-1,TRBJ2-1,once,TRBD2,TGTGCCAGCAGTGGCGGTAGCGGGTCTCGGGAGCAGTTCTTC,CASSGGSGSREQFF
TRBV7-2,TRBJ1-1,few,TRBD1,TGTGCCAGCAGCATAACAGGGGGGGGTAACACTGAAGCTTTCTTT,CASSITGGGNTEAFF
TRBV29-1,TRBJ2-3,-,-,TGCAGCGTTGATCTGGGGCTCTTGGATACGCAGTATTTT,CSVDLGLLDTQYF
TRBV6-5,TRBJ1-5,-,-,TGTGCCAGCCGAAGCGGGCTGGCGCCCCAGCATTTT,CASRSGLAPQHF
TRBV5-1,TRBJ1-3,-,-,TGCGCCAGCAGCTTGGAGTGGCAAAGCTCTGGAAACACCATATATTTT,CASSLEWQSSGNTIYF
TRBV5-1,TRBJ2-7,-,TRBD1,TGCGCCAGCAGCAAGGGACAGGGGACATCCTACGAGCAGTACTTC,CASSKGQGTSYEQYF
TRBV13,TRBJ2-5,-,TRBD2,TGTGCCAGCAGCTTAGGTGGGAGGGAGGCGACCCAGTACTTC,CASSLGGREATQYF